This T cell receptor beta chain was identified during a study of shared clonotypes between healthy human individuals. Turning to the study itself: Plates per donor: three CD4 naive, three CD4 memory, two CD8 naive, one CD8 memory. Findings and limits, study-wide: In contrast to clonotypes shared by all four donors, non-shared clonotypes had lower generation probabilities. Generally, estimated richness proved larger in naive subsets than it did in memory subsets.

The protocol was immunoSEQ multiplex PCR, while the TCRdb copy is restricted to in-frame clones and leaves out a portion. This sample has approximately 1.9 million clones; approximately 92% occur once, and the top ten carry over 1.5%. Naive CD8 cells lacked CD45RO, underwent positive selection for CCR7 and left out terminally differentiated effector memory CD45RA+ cells. About this clone itself: Antigen: not known.

The receptor's source is a man younger than 35 in good health. Some clones in this sample may be carry-over from other donors' samples. The sequencing input was naive CD8+ T cells from PBMCs.

The CDR3 reads CASSERHSYEQYF. For the CDR3, the DNA is TGCGCCAGCAGTGAGCGGCACTCCTACGAGCAGTACTTC. The V gene is TRBV10-2, the J gene TRBJ2-7, with unresolved D. V was cut by 2 bases and J by 0 bases, with 5 bases left in between. The CDR3 length is 13 residues. The V gene's germline CDR1 is WSHSY and CDR2 SAAADI.